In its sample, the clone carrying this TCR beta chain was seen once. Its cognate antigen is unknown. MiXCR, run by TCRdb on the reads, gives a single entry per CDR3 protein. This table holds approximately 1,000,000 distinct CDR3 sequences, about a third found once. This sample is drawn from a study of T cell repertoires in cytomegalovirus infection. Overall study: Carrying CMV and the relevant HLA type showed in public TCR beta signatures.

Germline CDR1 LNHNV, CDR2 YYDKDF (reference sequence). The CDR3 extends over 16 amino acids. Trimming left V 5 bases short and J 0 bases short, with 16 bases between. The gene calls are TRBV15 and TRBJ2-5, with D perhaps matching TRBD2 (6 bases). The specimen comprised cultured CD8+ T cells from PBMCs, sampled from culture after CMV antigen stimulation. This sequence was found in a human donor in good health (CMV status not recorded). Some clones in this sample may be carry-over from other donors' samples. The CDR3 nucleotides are TGTGCCACCAGCTCCCGCGGAGGGGCCTACCAAGAGACCCAGTACTTC. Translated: CATSSRGGAYQETQYF.